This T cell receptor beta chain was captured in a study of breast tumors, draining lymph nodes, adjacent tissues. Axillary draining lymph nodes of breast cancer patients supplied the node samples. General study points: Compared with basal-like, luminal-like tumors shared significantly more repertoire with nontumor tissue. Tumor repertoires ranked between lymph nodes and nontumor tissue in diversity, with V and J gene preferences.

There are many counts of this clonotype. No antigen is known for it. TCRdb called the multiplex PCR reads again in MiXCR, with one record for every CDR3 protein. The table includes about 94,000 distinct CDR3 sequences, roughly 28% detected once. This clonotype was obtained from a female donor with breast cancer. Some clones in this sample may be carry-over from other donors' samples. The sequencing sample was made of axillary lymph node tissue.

The CDR3 here is CASKRLAGGGEQFF. CDR3 nucleotides: TGTGCCAGCAAGAGGCTAGCGGGAGGCGGGGAGCAGTTCTTC. The rearrangement uses TRBV11-1 and TRBJ2-1; the match to TRBD2 covers 11 bases. Looked up from germline, CDR1 is SGHAT and CDR2 is FQDESV (reference sequence). Trimming at V came to 7 bases and at J to 10 bases, leaving 9 bases not matched to a gene. This CDR3 contains 14 residues.